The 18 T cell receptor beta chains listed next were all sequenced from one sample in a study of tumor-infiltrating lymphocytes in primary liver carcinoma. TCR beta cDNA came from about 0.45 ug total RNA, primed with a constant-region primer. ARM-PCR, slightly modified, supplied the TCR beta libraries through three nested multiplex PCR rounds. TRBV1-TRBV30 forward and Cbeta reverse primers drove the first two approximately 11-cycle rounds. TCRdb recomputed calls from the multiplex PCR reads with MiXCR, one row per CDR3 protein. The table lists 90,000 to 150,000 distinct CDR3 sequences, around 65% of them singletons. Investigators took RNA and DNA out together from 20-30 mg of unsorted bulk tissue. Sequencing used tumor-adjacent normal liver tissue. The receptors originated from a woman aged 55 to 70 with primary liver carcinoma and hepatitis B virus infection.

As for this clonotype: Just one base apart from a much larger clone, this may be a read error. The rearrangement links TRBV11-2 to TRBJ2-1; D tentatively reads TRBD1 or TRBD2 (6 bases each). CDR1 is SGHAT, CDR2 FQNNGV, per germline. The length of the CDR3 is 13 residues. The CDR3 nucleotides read TGTGCCACCAGCTTAGGGGGGATAAGTGAGCAGTTCTTC. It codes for CATSLGGISEQFF. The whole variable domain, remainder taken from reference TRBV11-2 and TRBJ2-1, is EAGVAQSPRYKIIEKRQSVAFWCNPISGHATLYWYQQILGQGPKLLIQFQNNGVVDDSQLPKDRFSAERLKGVDSTLKIQPAKLEDSAVYLCATSLGGISEQFFGPGTRLTVL.

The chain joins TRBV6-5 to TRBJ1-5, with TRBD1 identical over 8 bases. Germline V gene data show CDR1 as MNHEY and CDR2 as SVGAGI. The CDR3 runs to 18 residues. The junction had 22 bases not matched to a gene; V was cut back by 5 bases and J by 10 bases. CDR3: CASSPRPVRQGIGQPQHF. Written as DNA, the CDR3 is TGTGCCAGCAGTCCCAGACCCGTAAGACAGGGGATTGGGCAACCCCAGCATTTT.

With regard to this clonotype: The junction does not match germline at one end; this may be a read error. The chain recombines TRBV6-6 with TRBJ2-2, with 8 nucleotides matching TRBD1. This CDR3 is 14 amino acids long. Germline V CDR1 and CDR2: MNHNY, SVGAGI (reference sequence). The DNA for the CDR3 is TGTGCCTGCAGCCGGACAGGGATCACCGGGGAGCTGTGTTTT. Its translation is CACSRTGITGELCF.

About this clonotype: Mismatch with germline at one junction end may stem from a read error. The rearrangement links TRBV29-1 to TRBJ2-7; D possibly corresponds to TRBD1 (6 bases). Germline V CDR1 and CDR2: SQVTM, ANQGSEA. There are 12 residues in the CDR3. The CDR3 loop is CSVMEDSYEQYF. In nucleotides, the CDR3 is TGCAGCGTGATGGAGGACAGCTACGAGCAGTATTTC.

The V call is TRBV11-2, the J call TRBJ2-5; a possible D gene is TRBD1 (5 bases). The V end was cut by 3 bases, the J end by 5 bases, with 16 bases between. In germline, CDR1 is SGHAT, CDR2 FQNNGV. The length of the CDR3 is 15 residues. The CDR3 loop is CASSFLTTAAETQYF. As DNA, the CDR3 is TGTGCCAGCAGCTTTTTGACGACAGCCGCTGAGACCCAGTACTTC.

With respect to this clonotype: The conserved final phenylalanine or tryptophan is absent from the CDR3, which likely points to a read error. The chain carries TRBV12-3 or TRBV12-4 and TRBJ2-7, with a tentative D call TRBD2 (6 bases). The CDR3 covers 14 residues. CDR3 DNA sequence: TGTGTCAGCAGCCGGACTAACGGGATTGGCGAGCAGTACTCC. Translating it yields CVSSRTNGIGEQYS.

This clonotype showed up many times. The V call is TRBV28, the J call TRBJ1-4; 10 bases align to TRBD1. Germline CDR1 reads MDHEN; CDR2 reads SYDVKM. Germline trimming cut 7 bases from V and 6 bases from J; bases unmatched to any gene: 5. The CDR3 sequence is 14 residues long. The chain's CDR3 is CASNPGTGDEKLFF. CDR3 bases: TGTGCCAGCAACCCCGGGACAGGGGATGAAAAACTGTTTTTT.

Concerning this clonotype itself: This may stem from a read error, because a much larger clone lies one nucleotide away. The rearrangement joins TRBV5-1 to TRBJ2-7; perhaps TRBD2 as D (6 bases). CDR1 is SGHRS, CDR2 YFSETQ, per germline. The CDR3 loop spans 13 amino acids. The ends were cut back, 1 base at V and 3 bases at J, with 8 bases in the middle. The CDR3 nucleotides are TGCGCCAGCAGCTTGATGGGGGGCTACGAGCAGTACTTC. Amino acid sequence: CASSLMGGYEQYF.

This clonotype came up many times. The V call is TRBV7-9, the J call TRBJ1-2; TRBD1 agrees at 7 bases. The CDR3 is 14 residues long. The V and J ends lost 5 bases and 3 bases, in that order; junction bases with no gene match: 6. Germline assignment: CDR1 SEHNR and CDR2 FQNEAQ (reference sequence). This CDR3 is CASSPPGQYYGYTF. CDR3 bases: TGTGCCAGCAGCCCCCCGGGACAGTACTATGGCTACACCTTC.

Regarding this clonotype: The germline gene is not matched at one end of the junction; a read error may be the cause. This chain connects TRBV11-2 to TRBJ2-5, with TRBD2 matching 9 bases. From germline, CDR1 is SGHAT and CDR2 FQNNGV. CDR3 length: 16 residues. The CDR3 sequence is CASSYFRGSGRETQYF. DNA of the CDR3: TGTGCCAGTAGCTACTTCCGTGGTAGCGGGAGAGAGACCCAGTATTTC.

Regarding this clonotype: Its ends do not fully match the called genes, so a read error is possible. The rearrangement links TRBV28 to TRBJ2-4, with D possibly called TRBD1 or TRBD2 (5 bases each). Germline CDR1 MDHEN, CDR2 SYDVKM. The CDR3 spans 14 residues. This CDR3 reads CVSSPVGGQIIQYF. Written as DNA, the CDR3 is TGTGTCAGCAGCCCCGTTGGGGGTCAAATCATTCAGTACTTC.

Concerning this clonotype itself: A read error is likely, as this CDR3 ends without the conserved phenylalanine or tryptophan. This CDR3 reads CCVTGTSGANEQFL. Here the CDR3 DNA reads TGCTGCGTAACCGGGACTAGCGGAGCCAATGAGCAGTTCTTA. The V gene is TRBV29-1, the J gene TRBJ2-1; TRBD2 aligns across 11 bases. The CDR3 is 14 residues long. Per the germline V gene, CDR1 is SQVTM and CDR2 is ANQGSEA.

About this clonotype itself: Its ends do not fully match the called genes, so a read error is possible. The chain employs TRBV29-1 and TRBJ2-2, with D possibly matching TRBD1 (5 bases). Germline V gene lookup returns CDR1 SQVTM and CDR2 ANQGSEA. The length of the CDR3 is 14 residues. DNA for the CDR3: TGCGGCGTTGGGCCCAGGGAAAGGACCAGGGAGCTGTTTTTT. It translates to CGVGPRERTRELFF.

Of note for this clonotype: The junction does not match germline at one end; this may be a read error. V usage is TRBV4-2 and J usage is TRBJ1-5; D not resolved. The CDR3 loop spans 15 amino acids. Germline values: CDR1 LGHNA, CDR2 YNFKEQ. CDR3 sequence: CTSSREDGSNQSQHF. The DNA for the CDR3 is TGTACCAGCAGCCGGGAGGACGGTAGCAATCAGTCCCAGCATTTT.

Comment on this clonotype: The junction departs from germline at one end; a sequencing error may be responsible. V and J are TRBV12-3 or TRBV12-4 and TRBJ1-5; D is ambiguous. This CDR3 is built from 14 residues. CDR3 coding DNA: TGTGCCAGCAGCATCGTCGGGTTCGATCAGCCCCAGCATTTC. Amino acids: CASSIVGFDQPQHF.

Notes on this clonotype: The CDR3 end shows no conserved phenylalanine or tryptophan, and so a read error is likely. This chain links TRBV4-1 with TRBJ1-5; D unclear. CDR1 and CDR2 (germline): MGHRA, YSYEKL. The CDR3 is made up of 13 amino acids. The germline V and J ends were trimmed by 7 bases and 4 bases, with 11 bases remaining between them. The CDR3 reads CASNHDQNQPQHL. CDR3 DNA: TGCGCCAGCAACCATGACCAGAATCAGCCCCAGCATTTA.

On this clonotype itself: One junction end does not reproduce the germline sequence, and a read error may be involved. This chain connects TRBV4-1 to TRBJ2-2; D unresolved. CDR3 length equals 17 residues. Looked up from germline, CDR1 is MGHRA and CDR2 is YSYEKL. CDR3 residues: CASSHGPDTKNTRELFF. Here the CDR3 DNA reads TGCGCCAGCAGCCATGGTCCGGATACAAAGAACACCCGGGAGCTGTTTTTT.

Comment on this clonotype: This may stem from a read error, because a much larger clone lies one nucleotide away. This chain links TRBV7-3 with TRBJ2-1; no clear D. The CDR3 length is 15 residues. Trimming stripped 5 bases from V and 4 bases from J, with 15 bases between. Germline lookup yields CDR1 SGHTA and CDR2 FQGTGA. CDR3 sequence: CASSLTLPPYNEQFF. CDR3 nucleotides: TGTGCCAGCAGCCTGACACTCCCCCCATACAATGAGCAGTTCTTC. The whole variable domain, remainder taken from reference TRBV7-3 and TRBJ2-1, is GAGVSQTPSNKVTEKGKYVELRCDPISGHTALYWYRQSLGQGPEFLIYFQGTGAADDSGLPNDRFFAVRPEGSVSTLKIQRTERGDSAVYLCASSLTLPPYNEQFFGPGTRLTVL.